Reported below is one TCR beta chain. Original analysis: Amplification from reference gene primers served as the basis for estimated nucleated cell counts. This table comes from immunoSEQ multiplex PCR, and its TCRdb copy is limited to in-frame clones, with some not included. V and J calls and clone size are those listed in that table; D and trimming were worked out from the DNA. The sample lists about 51,000 clones, approximately 89% seen once, with approximately 3% in the top ten. This sample stems from a study of blood T cell repertoires in COVID-19. Across the whole study: The United States, Italy and Spain were the sources of the acute and convalescent COVID-19 samples. T cells, B-cell-depleted T cells, or PBMCs provided the cDNA or gDNA that served as material.

Germline V CDR1 and CDR2: SGHRS, YFSETQ. The CDR3 has 14 amino acids. The V segment lost 3 bases and the J segment 7 bases; nucleotides outside the gene matches: 8. The clonotype was recovered from a man aged 50-59 years with acute or convalescent COVID-19. What was sequenced was peripheral blood. V gene TRBV5-1 combines with J gene TRBJ2-7, with 9 bases lining up with TRBD2. CDR3 region: CASSSTSGAGEQYF. The CDR3 region has the DNA TGCGCCAGCAGCTCGACTAGCGGTGCTGGGGAGCAGTACTTC.